This TCR beta chain is from a study of T cell responses to AZD1222 COVID-19 vaccine. Study-wide findings and caveats: Possibly, clonal diversity was underestimated; donors were largely white British and included more females. Only a handful of AZD1222 recipients, about six in all, had baseline seropositivity.

A word on this clone: Its antigen is undetermined.

Germline CDR1 and CDR2: LNHNV and YYDKDF (reference sequence). The CDR3 is 16 amino acids. V shed 5 bases, J shed 8 bases, and the junction held 14 bases outside the gene matches. The assay was immunoSEQ multiplex PCR, and TCRdb's table has in-frame clones only and misses some. The data contain more than 110,000 clones, just over 85% of them singletons. This TCR was recovered from an adult in good health. The chain links TRBV15 to TRBJ1-4, with TRBD1 identical over 7 bases. Material: peripheral blood, obtained on day 0 of AZD1222 vaccination. CDR3: CATSSGQADGGEKLFF. Written as DNA, the CDR3 is TGTGCCACCAGCTCTGGACAGGCGGATGGGGGAGAAAAACTGTTTTTT.